These 24 T cell receptor beta chains originate from one sample sequenced in a study of graft-versus-host responses after intestinal transplantation. Method: immunoSEQ multiplex PCR; TCRdb's copy keeps in-frame clones and lacks some. This sample carries about 23,000 clones, about 80% of them seen once, and the ten largest clones take 3%. Intraepithelial lymphocytes and lamina propria lymphocytes were released through processing of graft tissue. The specimen was ileum tissue, collected 12 days after intestinal transplant. The receptors were gathered from a human patient who received an intestinal transplant, so some T cells may come from the graft donor.

This chain connects TRBV28 to TRBJ2-7, with TRBD2 identical over 7 bases. The length of the CDR3 is 15 residues. The ends lost 5 bases at V and 3 bases at J; junction bases unmatched: 10. The germline V gene has CDR1 MDHEN and CDR2 SYDVKM. CDR3 bases: TGTGCCAGCAGTCCCGTAGGCGGGAGTGGCTACGAGCAGTACTTC. Translating it yields CASSPVGGSGYEQYF. The variable domain in full, with the rest retrieved from reference TRBV28 and TRBJ2-7, is DVKVTQSSRYLVKRTGEKVFLECVQDMDHENMFWYRQDPGLGLRLIYFSYDVKMKEKGDIPEGYSVSREKKERFSLILESASTNQTSMYLCASSPVGGSGYEQYFGPGTRLTVT.

The chain combines TRBV19 with TRBJ2-1; 11 nucleotides line up with TRBD2. The CDR3 extends over 15 amino acids. With 7 bases clipped from V and 9 bases from J, the junction kept 11 bases outside the gene matches. The germline gives CDR1 LNHDA, CDR2 SQIVND (reference sequence). The CDR3 sequence: CASTQSSGGRSEQFF. The CDR3 DNA is TGTGCCAGTACCCAATCTAGCGGGGGGAGGAGTGAGCAGTTCTTC.

V and J are TRBV6-4 and TRBJ1-2, with a possible D match to TRBD1 (6 bases). In germline, CDR1 is MRHNA, CDR2 SNTAGT. Trimming removed 6 bases at V and 0 bases at J, with 17 bases between. The length of the CDR3 is 16 residues. The CDR3 bases are TGTGCCAGCAGCCCAACCGACAGGAGAGCTAACTATGGCTACACCTTC. It yields the protein CASSPTDRRANYGYTF.

CDR3 DNA sequence: TGTGCCAGCAGCCCGCGGACAGGGGGCACAGATACGCAGTATTTT. Translated: CASSPRTGGTDTQYF. The chain has TRBV7-2 and TRBJ2-3; the match to TRBD1 covers 9 bases. This CDR3 region has 15 residues. The germline V gene has CDR1 SGHTA and CDR2 FQGNSA. V dropped 5 bases and J dropped 1; count of bases not matched to a gene: 4.

The genes are TRBV11-2 and TRBJ1-1; D might be TRBD1 (6 bases). Trimming took off 2 bases at V and 0 bases at J, with 10 bases between the two ends. The CDR3 runs to 15 residues. Germline V CDR1 and CDR2: SGHAT, FQNNGV. Here the CDR3 reads CASSLSRTVNTEAFF. DNA of the CDR3: TGTGCCAGCAGCTTATCGCGGACAGTGAACACTGAAGCTTTCTTT.

The CDR3: CASSMTSGRSDTQYF. CDR3 DNA sequence: TGTGCCAGCAGCATGACTAGCGGAAGATCAGATACGCAGTATTTT. The chain uses TRBV7-3 and TRBJ2-3, with 9 bases matching TRBD2. The V gene's germline CDR1 is SGHTA and CDR2 FQGTGA. V shed 5 bases, J shed 4 bases, and the junction held 7 bases outside the gene matches. The CDR3 runs to 15 residues. Filled out from reference TRBV7-3 and TRBJ2-3, the complete variable domain reads GAGVSQTPSNKVTEKGKYVELRCDPISGHTALYWYRQSLGQGPEFLIYFQGTGAADDSGLPNDRFFAVRPEGSVSTLKIQRTERGDSAVYLCASSMTSGRSDTQYFGPGTRLTVL.

The genes are TRBV4-1 and TRBJ2-1, with 8 nucleotides matching TRBD1. The ends lost 1 base at V and 2 bases at J; junction bases unmatched: 1. CDR3 length equals 15 residues. Germline loops: CDR1 MGHRA, CDR2 YSYEKL. For the CDR3, the DNA is TGCGCCAGCAGCCAAGGGGGACAGGCCTACAATGAGCAGTTCTTC. Translated: CASSQGGQAYNEQFF.

This chain uses TRBV27 with TRBJ2-7; TRBD1 aligns across 11 bases. The CDR3 is made up of 13 amino acids. CDR1 MNHEY and CDR2 SMNVEV come from the germline V gene (reference sequence). Germline trimming cut 10 bases from V and 6 bases from J; bases unmatched to any gene: 8. The CDR3 protein is CATVGQGALEQYF. CDR3 DNA: TGTGCCACCGTAGGACAGGGGGCCCTCGAGCAGTACTTC.

The chain has TRBV27 and TRBJ1-2; 9 nucleotides match TRBD1. Germline V gives CDR1 MNHEY, CDR2 SMNVEV (reference sequence). V shed 3 bases and J 7 bases; nucleotides not matched to a gene: 3. This CDR3 region has 13 residues. CDR3 nucleotides: TGTGCCAGCAGTTTTGCGGGACAGGGTGGCTACACCTTC. Its protein product is CASSFAGQGGYTF.

The chain links TRBV14 to TRBJ1-5, with 8 bases matching TRBD1. The CDR3 runs 18 residues. Germline CDR1 is SGHDN and CDR2 is FVKESK. The ends lost 1 base at V and 2 bases at J; junction bases unmatched: 10. CDR3 coding DNA: TGTGCCAGCAGCCAAGTACTCAGGGGGCGAAGGGGCAATCAGCCCCAGCATTTT. Translation: CASSQVLRGRRGNQPQHF.

The chain has TRBV2 and TRBJ1-2, with D possibly TRBD1 on 5 matching bases. Germline V gene data show CDR1 as SNHLY and CDR2 as FYNNEI. V was cut by 6 bases and J by 8 bases, with 19 bases left in between. The length of the CDR3 is 14 residues. The CDR3 protein is CASRDNQGPGGYTF. CDR3 coding DNA: TGTGCCAGCAGGGATAATCAGGGCCCGGGCGGCTACACCTTC. Variable domain in full (rest from reference TRBV2 and TRBJ1-2): EPEVTQTPSHQVTQMGQEVILRCVPISNHLYFYWYRQILGQKVEFLVSFYNNEISEKSEIFDDQFSVERPDGSNFTLKIRSTKLEDSAMYFCASRDNQGPGGYTFGSGTRLTVV.

The rearrangement joins TRBV2 to TRBJ2-3; D perhaps matches TRBD2 (6 bases). The CDR3 contains 14 residues. V shed 6 bases and J shed 4 bases, with 14 bases lying between them. The germline gives CDR1 SNHLY, CDR2 FYNNEI. CDR3 loop: CASSDPSSADTQYF. CDR3 sequence (DNA): TGTGCCAGCAGCGACCCCTCTAGCGCAGATACGCAGTATTTT.

Sample share makes this clone medium-sized. This chain uses TRBV4-3 with TRBJ2-7; 9 bases line up with TRBD1. The CDR3 length is 15 residues. The V gene end was trimmed by 2 bases and the J gene end by 5 bases; junction bases not matched to a gene: 7. CDR1 is LGHNA and CDR2 is YSLEER in the germline V gene. CDR3 in amino acids: CASSQQTTGGHEQYF. The CDR3 DNA sequence: TGCGCCAGCAGCCAACAAACAACAGGGGGCCACGAGCAGTACTTC.

The rearrangement links TRBV5-1 to TRBJ2-5; the D gene is possibly TRBD2 (6 bases). Germline V gene lookup returns CDR1 SGHRS and CDR2 YFSETQ. The CDR3 loop spans 15 amino acids. V lost 1 base and J 4 bases, leaving 14 bases between the germline ends. CDR3 in DNA: TGCGCCAGCAGCTTGACTGTAGCGGCCCTAGAGACCCAGTACTTC. Protein product: CASSLTVAALETQYF.

Details on this clone: A read error may produce the germline difference seen at one junction end. The chain carries TRBV5-3 and TRBJ1-2, with 8 bases identical to TRBD1. TRBV5-3 is filed as an ORF, its function uncertain. This CDR3 contains 12 residues. The CDR3 loop reads CASSWTGYGYTF. Written as DNA, the CDR3 is TGTGCCAGCAGCTGGACAGGGTATGGCTACACCTTC.

The V call is TRBV5-4, the J call TRBJ2-1; TRBD1 aligns across 8 bases. The CDR3 runs 16 residues. V trimming: 0 bases; J trimming: 10 bases; junction bases outside the gene matches: 12. Germline V gene data show CDR1 as SGHNT and CDR2 as YYREEE (reference sequence). The CDR3 bases are TGTGCCAGCAGCTTGGCCACTGGACAGGGTGAAAGGGAGCAGTTCTTC. As protein: CASSLATGQGEREQFF.

Only a few counts were recorded for this clone. The V gene is TRBV7-6, the J gene TRBJ2-7, with TRBD1 as a possible D gene (5 bases). CDR3 length: 15 amino acids. Trimming took off 3 bases at V and 5 bases at J, with 17 bases between the two ends. Germline V gene sequence: CDR1 SGHVS, CDR2 FNYEAQ. This CDR3 is CASSFQGSGLHEQYF. The DNA of the CDR3 is TGTGCCAGCAGCTTTCAGGGAAGTGGTTTGCACGAGCAGTACTTC.

This sequence joins TRBV6-5 and TRBJ1-1, with unresolved D. Germline CDR1 and CDR2: MNHEY and SVGAGI. V lost 7 bases to trimming and J lost 5 bases, with 14 bases between them. This CDR3 comprises 13 residues. In DNA, the CDR3 is TGTGCCAGCATGCGGGAGGTGAGGACTGAAGCTTTCTTT. Protein sequence: CASMREVRTEAFF.

This rearrangement joins TRBV9 to TRBJ2-1; D remains ambiguous. CDR1 and CDR2 from the germline V gene are SGDLS and YYNGEE. The V end lost 0 bases, the J end lost 8 bases, and 12 bases lay between the germline ends. The CDR3 covers 14 residues. The CDR3: CASSVVLDSDEQFF. DNA of the CDR3: TGTGCCAGCAGCGTAGTTCTAGATTCGGATGAGCAGTTCTTC.

The rearrangement joins TRBV5-1 to TRBJ2-1; perhaps TRBD1 as D (5 bases). Germline CDR1 reads SGHRS; CDR2 reads YFSETQ. This CDR3 is 15 amino acids long. The V end was cut by 2 bases, the J end by 5 bases, with 14 bases between. CDR3 nucleotide sequence: TGCGCCAGCAGCTTTATGGACGCACAGGACAATGAGCAGTTCTTC. It encodes CASSFMDAQDNEQFF.

The chain employs TRBV18 and TRBJ2-5; D is ambiguous. There are 14 residues in the CDR3. Deletions cut 3 bases from V and 0 bases from J, with 8 bases between. CDR1 and CDR2 (germline): KGHSH, LQKENI. The CDR3 sequence: CASSPNYHQETQYF. For the CDR3, the DNA is TGTGCCAGCTCACCGAACTACCACCAAGAGACCCAGTACTTC.

The chain combines TRBV7-9 with TRBJ2-2; maybe TRBD2 (6 bases). Germline CDR1 reads SEHNR; CDR2 reads FQNEAQ (reference sequence). V shed 5 bases and J shed 7 bases, with 20 bases lying between them. CDR3 length: 16 residues. The CDR3 region is CASSPRGGIYYGELFF. CDR3 in DNA: TGTGCCAGCAGCCCAAGGGGCGGGATTTATTACGGGGAGCTGTTTTTT.

This chain links TRBV28 with TRBJ1-5; 7 bases map to TRBD1. The CDR3 runs 15 residues. Germline V gene sequence: CDR1 MDHEN, CDR2 SYDVKM. The V segment lost 3 bases and the J segment 7 bases; nucleotides outside the gene matches: 9. This CDR3 is CASSLSDRERQPQHF. DNA for the CDR3: TGTGCCAGCAGTTTGTCCGACAGGGAGCGGCAGCCCCAGCATTTT.

V is TRBV27 and J is TRBJ1-4; TRBD1 might be the D (6 bases). V gave up 6 bases and J gave up 2 bases, with 7 bases separating them. The CDR3 contains 13 residues. Germline values: CDR1 MNHEY, CDR2 SMNVEV (reference sequence). CDR3 in amino acids: CASRQGTNEKLFF. The DNA for the CDR3 is TGTGCCAGCAGACAGGGTACTAATGAAAAACTGTTTTTT.